This is a list of T cell receptor beta chains from one sample in a study of blood T cell repertoires in COVID-19. TCRdb keeps only in-frame clones here, not all; method: immunoSEQ multiplex PCR. The repertoire holds 300,000 to 400,000 clones, with approximately 90% as singletons. Source material: peripheral blood. All receptors derive from a man aged 25 to 45 with COVID-19, enrolled during active disease. The CDR3 runs from the conserved cysteine through the conserved F or W. The order of the fields is clone size, V gene, D gene, J gene, CDR3 length, CDR3 DNA, CDR3 protein. The D gene is left open where the match is weak. The size entry is marked missing in some rows and otherwise reads once, few, many or a size class.

size: -
V: TRBV7-9
D: TRBD2
J: TRBJ2-7
length: 15
DNA: TGTGCCAGCAGCCCACAGACTAGCGGATTATACGAGCAGTACTTC
CDR3: CASSPQTSGLYEQYF

size: -
V: TRBV5-1
D: TRBD1
J: TRBJ2-5
length: 15
DNA: TGCGCCAGCAGCTTGGGGGACAGGGGTCAAGAGACCCAGTACTTC
CDR3: CASSLGDRGQETQYF

size: -
V: TRBV5-1
D: -
J: TRBJ1-1
length: 14
DNA: TGCGCCAGCAGATTCAACCAGGGTGGGACTGAAGCTTTCTTT
CDR3: CASRFNQGGTEAFF

size: -
V: TRBV30
D: TRBD1
J: TRBJ2-3
length: 13
DNA: TGTGCCTGGAGCCTCGACAGGGGCGATACGCAGTATTTT
CDR3: CAWSLDRGDTQYF

size: -
V: TRBV6-1
D: -
J: TRBJ1-2
length: 15
DNA: TGTGCCAGCAGTGAAATAGTCAGTTCGGGGTATGGCTACACCTTC
CDR3: CASSEIVSSGYGYTF

size: -
V: TRBV3-1/TRBV3-2
D: -
J: TRBJ2-6
length: 15
DNA: TGTGCCAGCAGCCTCACAGGGTCAGGGGCCAACGTCCTGACTTTC
CDR3: CASSLTGSGANVLTF

size: once
V: TRBV27
D: -
J: TRBJ2-7
length: 15
DNA: TGTGCCAGCAGTCCCTTGGAGTCCCGTCTTTACGAGCAGTACTTC
CDR3: CASSPLESRLYEQYF

size: -
V: TRBV18
D: TRBD1
J: TRBJ2-3
length: 17
DNA: TGTGCCAGCTCGCCTCAACTGGGACAGGGAGGAGCAGATACGCAGTATTTT
CDR3: CASSPQLGQGGADTQYF

size: -
V: TRBV7-9
D: -
J: TRBJ1-1
length: 12
DNA: TGTGCCAGCAGCCACGGGGGGACTGAAGCTTTCTTT
CDR3: CASSHGGTEAFF

size: -
V: TRBV7-8
D: -
J: TRBJ2-2
length: 17
DNA: TGTGCCAGCAGCCCCCGTACGGGGGTGCAGAACACCGGGGAGCTGTTTTTT
CDR3: CASSPRTGVQNTGELFF

size: once
V: TRBV6-5
D: TRBD1
J: TRBJ1-2
length: 14
DNA: TGTGCCAGCAGTTACTTAGGACAGGGGAGTGGCTACACCTTC
CDR3: CASSYLGQGSGYTF

size: -
V: TRBV15
D: -
J: TRBJ2-7
length: 15
DNA: TGTGCCACCAGCAGAGGATTAGCCAGCTCCTACGAGCAGTACTTC
CDR3: CATSRGLASSYEQYF

size: -
V: TRBV9
D: -
J: TRBJ2-1
length: 12
DNA: TGTGCCAGCAGCGTAGAGTGGGGCGAGCAGTTCTTC
CDR3: CASSVEWGEQFF

size: -
V: TRBV27
D: -
J: TRBJ2-3
length: 13
DNA: TGTGCCAGCAGGCGGCGCGATACAGATACGCAGTATTTT
CDR3: CASRRRDTDTQYF

size: -
V: TRBV7-8
D: -
J: TRBJ2-7
length: 12
DNA: TGTGCCAGCAGCTCCCAGGGTTACGAGCAGTACTTC
CDR3: CASSSQGYEQYF

size: -
V: TRBV19
D: TRBD1
J: TRBJ1-2
length: 12
DNA: TGTGCCAGTAGTCCCCCGACAGGGATCTACACCTTC
CDR3: CASSPPTGIYTF

size: -
V: TRBV19
D: -
J: TRBJ1-3
length: 13
DNA: TGTGCCAGTAAAAGCTCCGAGAGAAACACCATATATTTT
CDR3: CASKSSERNTIYF

size: -
V: TRBV6-2/TRBV6-3
D: TRBD2
J: TRBJ2-7
length: 15
DNA: TGTGCCAGCAGCGACGGGACTAGCCGAACCTACGAGCAGTACTTC
CDR3: CASSDGTSRTYEQYF

size: many
V: TRBV4-2
D: TRBD1
J: TRBJ2-5
length: 17
DNA: TGTGCCAGCAGCCAAGGAGGTTCGGACAGGGGGCAAGAGACCCAGTACTTC
CDR3: CASSQGGSDRGQETQYF

size: few
V: TRBV7-9
D: -
J: TRBJ1-5
length: 14
DNA: TGTGCCAGCAGCTTGGGCAGGGGCAATCAGCCCCAGCATTTT
CDR3: CASSLGRGNQPQHF

size: -
V: TRBV18
D: -
J: TRBJ1-4
length: 15
DNA: TGTGCCAGCTCACCGGGGACATCAACTAATGAAAAACTGTTTTTT
CDR3: CASSPGTSTNEKLFF

size: once
V: TRBV6-6
D: -
J: TRBJ1-5
length: 13
DNA: TGTGCCAGCAGACCGGGACTTTATCAGCCCCAGCATTTT
CDR3: CASRPGLYQPQHF

size: -
V: TRBV3-1/TRBV3-2
D: TRBD1
J: TRBJ2-7
length: 16
DNA: TGTGCCAGCAGCCAAGAGGGGACAGGGATTTCCTACGAGCAGTACTTC
CDR3: CASSQEGTGISYEQYF

size: -
V: TRBV7-2
D: TRBD1
J: TRBJ1-5
length: 15
DNA: TGTGCCAGCAGCTTCCCCGGGACAGGGCTTCAGCCCCAGCATTTT
CDR3: CASSFPGTGLQPQHF

size: -
V: TRBV9
D: -
J: TRBJ2-7
length: 12
DNA: TGTGCCAGCGGGGCAGGCTCCTACGAGCAGTACTTC
CDR3: CASGAGSYEQYF

size: -
V: TRBV29-1
D: TRBD2
J: TRBJ2-5
length: 14
DNA: TGCAGCGTTGATGGGCTAGCGGGAGGGGAGACCCAGTACTTC
CDR3: CSVDGLAGGETQYF

size: -
V: TRBV7-9
D: -
J: TRBJ1-6
length: 14
DNA: TGTGCCAGCAGCCCTAGCCCGCCGAATTCACCCCTCCACTTT
CDR3: CASSPSPPNSPLHF

size: -
V: TRBV30
D: TRBD2
J: TRBJ2-2
length: 18
DNA: TGTGCCTGGAGAGACACGGGGGGACTAGCGGGAGGTACCGGGGAGCTGTTTTTT
CDR3: CAWRDTGGLAGGTGELFF

size: -
V: TRBV18
D: TRBD1
J: TRBJ2-7
length: 15
DNA: TGTGCCAGCTCACCAGAGACAGGGGCTCTCTACGAGCAGTACTTC
CDR3: CASSPETGALYEQYF

size: -
V: TRBV14
D: -
J: TRBJ1-6
length: 17
DNA: TGTGCCAGCAGCCAAGGGCTGAGTCCACAGCCCAATTCACCCCTCCACTTT
CDR3: CASSQGLSPQPNSPLHF

size: -
V: TRBV7-7
D: -
J: TRBJ2-1
length: 15
DNA: TGTGCCAGCAGCGTGGACGGGACATTGGACAATGAGCAGTTCTTC
CDR3: CASSVDGTLDNEQFF

size: -
V: TRBV4-2
D: -
J: TRBJ2-7
length: 16
DNA: TGTGCCAGCAGCCAAGAAGCAGGTCAAAACGCCTACGAGCAGTACTTC
CDR3: CASSQEAGQNAYEQYF

size: -
V: TRBV18
D: TRBD1
J: TRBJ2-1
length: 15
DNA: TGTGCCAGCTCACTTTTACAGGGGGCTTGGAATGAGCAGTTCTTC
CDR3: CASSLLQGAWNEQFF

size: -
V: TRBV28
D: -
J: TRBJ1-6
length: 14
DNA: TGTGCCAGCAGTCCGAGAACAGGTTATTCACCCCTCCACTTT
CDR3: CASSPRTGYSPLHF

size: -
V: TRBV6-5
D: -
J: TRBJ1-1
length: 14
DNA: TGTGCCAGCAGGATTAACAGGTTGAACACTGAAGCTTTCTTT
CDR3: CASRINRLNTEAFF

size: -
V: TRBV12-3/TRBV12-4
D: -
J: TRBJ1-2
length: 13
DNA: TGTGCCAGCAGCTCCGACAGCCCACTAGGCTACACCTTC
CDR3: CASSSDSPLGYTF

size: -
V: TRBV7-9
D: TRBD1
J: TRBJ1-2
length: 16
DNA: TGTGCCAGCACTCCGTCAGGGACAGGGGTTTCCTATGGCTACACCTTC
CDR3: CASTPSGTGVSYGYTF

size: -
V: TRBV27
D: TRBD2
J: TRBJ2-5
length: 18
DNA: TGTGCCAGCAGCTCCCCCTTAGCGGGAGGTATACACCAAGAGACCCAGTACTTC
CDR3: CASSSPLAGGIHQETQYF

size: -
V: TRBV5-1
D: TRBD2
J: TRBJ2-3
length: 16
DNA: TGCGCCAGCAGCCCGGGACTAGCGGGGGGCACAGATACGCAGTATTTT
CDR3: CASSPGLAGGTDTQYF

size: -
V: TRBV15
D: TRBD2
J: TRBJ2-1
length: 15
DNA: TGTGCCACCAGCCCTAGCGGACAAACCTACAATGAGCAGTTCTTC
CDR3: CATSPSGQTYNEQFF